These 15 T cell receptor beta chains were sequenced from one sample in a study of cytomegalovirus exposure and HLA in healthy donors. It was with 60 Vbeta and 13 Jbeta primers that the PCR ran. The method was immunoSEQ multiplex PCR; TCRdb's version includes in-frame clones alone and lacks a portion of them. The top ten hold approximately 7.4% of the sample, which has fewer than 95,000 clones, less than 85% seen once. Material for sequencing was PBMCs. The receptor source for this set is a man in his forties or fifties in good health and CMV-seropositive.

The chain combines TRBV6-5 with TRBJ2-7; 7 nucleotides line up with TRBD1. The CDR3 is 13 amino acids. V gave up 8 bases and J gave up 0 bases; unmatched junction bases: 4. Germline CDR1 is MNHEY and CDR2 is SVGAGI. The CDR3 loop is CASQQGSSYEQYF. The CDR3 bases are TGTGCCAGCCAACAGGGGAGCTCCTACGAGCAGTACTTC.

The CDR3 loop is CASKGTGPPLHF. CDR3 in DNA: TGTGCCAGTAAGGGGACAGGGCCACCCCTCCACTTT. The rearrangement links TRBV19 to TRBJ1-6; 9 bases map to TRBD1. The germline CDR1 and CDR2 sequences are LNHDA and SQIVND (reference sequence). The CDR3 has 12 residues. With 7 bases clipped from V and 11 bases from J, the junction kept 3 bases outside the gene matches.

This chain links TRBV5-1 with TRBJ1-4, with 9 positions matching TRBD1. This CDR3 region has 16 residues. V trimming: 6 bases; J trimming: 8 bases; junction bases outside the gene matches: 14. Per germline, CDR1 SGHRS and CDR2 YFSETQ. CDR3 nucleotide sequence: TGCGCCAGCAAGACTTTTACCGGGACAGGGATGGAAAAACTGTTTTTT. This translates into CASKTFTGTGMEKLFF.

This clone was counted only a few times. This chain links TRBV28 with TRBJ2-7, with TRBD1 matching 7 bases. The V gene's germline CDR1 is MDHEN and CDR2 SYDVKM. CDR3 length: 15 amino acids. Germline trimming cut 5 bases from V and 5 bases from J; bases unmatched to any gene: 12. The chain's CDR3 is CASSLSANRGHEQYF. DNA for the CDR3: TGTGCCAGCAGTCTGTCGGCTAACAGGGGCCACGAGCAGTACTTC.

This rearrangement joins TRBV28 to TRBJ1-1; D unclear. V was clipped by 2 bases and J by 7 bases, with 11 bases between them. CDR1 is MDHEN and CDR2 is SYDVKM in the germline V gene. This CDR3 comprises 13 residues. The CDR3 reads CASSLNVANEAFF. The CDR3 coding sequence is TGTGCCAGCAGTTTAAATGTGGCAAATGAAGCTTTCTTT.

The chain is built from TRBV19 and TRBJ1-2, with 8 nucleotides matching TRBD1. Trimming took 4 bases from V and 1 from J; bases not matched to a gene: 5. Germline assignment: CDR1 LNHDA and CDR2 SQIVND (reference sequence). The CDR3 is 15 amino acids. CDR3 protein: CASSNTGGGNYGYTF. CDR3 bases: TGTGCCAGTAGTAATACAGGGGGTGGTAACTATGGCTACACCTTC.

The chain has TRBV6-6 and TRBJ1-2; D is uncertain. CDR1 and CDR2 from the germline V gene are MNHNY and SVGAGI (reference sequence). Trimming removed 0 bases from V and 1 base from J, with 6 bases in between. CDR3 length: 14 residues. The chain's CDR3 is CASSYSGRNYGYTF. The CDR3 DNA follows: TGTGCCAGCAGTTACTCGGGCCGTAACTATGGCTACACCTTC.

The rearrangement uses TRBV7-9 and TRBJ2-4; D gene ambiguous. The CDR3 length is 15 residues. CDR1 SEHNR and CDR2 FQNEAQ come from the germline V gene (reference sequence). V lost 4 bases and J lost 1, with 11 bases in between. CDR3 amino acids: CASSSFATAKNIQYF. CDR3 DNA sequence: TGTGCCAGCAGCTCCTTTGCTACCGCCAAAAACATTCAGTACTTC.

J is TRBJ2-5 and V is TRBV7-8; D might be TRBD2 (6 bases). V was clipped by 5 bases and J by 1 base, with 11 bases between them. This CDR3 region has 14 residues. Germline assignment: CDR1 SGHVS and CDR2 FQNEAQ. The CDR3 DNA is TGTGCCAGCAGCAGAGGGACTTTCCAAGAGACCCAGTACTTC. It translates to CASSRGTFQETQYF.

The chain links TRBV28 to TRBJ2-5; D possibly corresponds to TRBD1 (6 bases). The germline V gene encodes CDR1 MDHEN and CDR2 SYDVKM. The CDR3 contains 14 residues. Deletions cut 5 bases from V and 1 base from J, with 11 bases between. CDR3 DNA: TGTGCCAGCAGTAAGGACAGTCTCCAAGAGACCCAGTACTTC. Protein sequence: CASSKDSLQETQYF.

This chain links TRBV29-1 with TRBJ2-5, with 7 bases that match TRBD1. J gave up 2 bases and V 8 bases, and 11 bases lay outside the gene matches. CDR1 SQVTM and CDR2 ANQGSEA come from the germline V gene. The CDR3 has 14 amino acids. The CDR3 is CSITDRPSQETQYF. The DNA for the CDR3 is TGCAGCATTACGGACAGGCCCTCGCAAGAGACCCAGTACTTC.

The CDR3 protein is CASSFFLAVTGELFF. The CDR3 DNA sequence: TGTGCCAGCAGCTTTTTTTTAGCGGTAACCGGGGAGCTGTTTTTT. V is TRBV7-9 and J is TRBJ2-2, with a tentative D call TRBD2 (6 bases). Per germline, CDR1 SEHNR and CDR2 FQNEAQ (reference sequence). The V end was cut by 3 bases, the J end by 5 bases, with 13 bases between. CDR3 length: 15 amino acids.

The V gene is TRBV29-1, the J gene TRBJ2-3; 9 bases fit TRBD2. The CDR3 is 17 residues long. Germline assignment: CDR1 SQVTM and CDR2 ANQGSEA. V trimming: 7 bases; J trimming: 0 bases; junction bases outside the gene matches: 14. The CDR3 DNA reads TGCAGCGCCGCGAGTAGCGGGAGCGGATTTAGCACAGATACGCAGTATTTT. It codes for CSAASSGSGFSTDTQYF.

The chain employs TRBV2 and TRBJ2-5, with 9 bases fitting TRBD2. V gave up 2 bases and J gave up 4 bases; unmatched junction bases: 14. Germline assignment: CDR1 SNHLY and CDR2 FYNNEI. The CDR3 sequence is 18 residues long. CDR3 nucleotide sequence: TGTGCCAGCAGTGAATTTGGGCTGCGGGAGGGCCGTGGAGAGACCCAGTACTTC. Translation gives CASSEFGLREGRGETQYF.

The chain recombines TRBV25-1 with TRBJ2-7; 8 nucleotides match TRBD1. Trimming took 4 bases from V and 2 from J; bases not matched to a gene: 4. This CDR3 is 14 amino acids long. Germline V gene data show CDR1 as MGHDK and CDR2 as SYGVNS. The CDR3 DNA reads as TGTGCCAGCAGTGTCGGGACAGGCCCCTACGAGCAGTACTTC. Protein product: CASSVGTGPYEQYF.